The rows below give T cell receptor beta chains drawn from one sample of a study of cytomegalovirus exposure and HLA in healthy donors. The method was immunoSEQ multiplex PCR; TCRdb's version includes in-frame clones alone and lacks a portion of them. The sample carries 150,000 to 200,000 clones, almost 80% recorded once. The sequenced sample was PBMCs. These receptor sequences come from a man between 18 and 35 years old in good health and CMV-seropositive. Each CDR3 is given with its conserved first and last residue. The D gene is left open where the match is weak. Size is omitted from some rows. Given values are once, few, many or a class for expanded clones.

>TRBJ2-7|-|14|TRBV7-2|few
TGTGCCAGCAGCTGGAAGTGGGGACAATACGAGCAGTACTTC
CASSWKWGQYEQYF
>TRBJ2-7|-|11|TRBV2|-
TGTGCCAGCAGTCCTTCCTACGAGCAGTACTTC
CASSPSYEQYF
>TRBJ2-7|TRBD1|15|TRBV10-1|-
TGCGCCAGCAGCCCGCGGGACAGGGGATTCTACGAGCAGTACTTC
CASSPRDRGFYEQYF
>TRBJ1-5|TRBD1|15|TRBV28|few
TGTGCCAGCAGTCCCGGGACAGACCACAGACAGCCCCAGCATTTT
CASSPGTDHRQPQHF
>TRBJ2-4|-|12|TRBV10-3|-
TGTGCCATCAGTGAATCTCAAAACATTCAGTACTTC
CAISESQNIQYF
>TRBJ1-5|-|14|TRBV27|-
TGTGCCAGCAGTCCACGGACGGGAAGGGCGCCCCAGCATTTT
CASSPRTGRAPQHF
>TRBJ2-1|TRBD1|17|TRBV4-1|once
TGCGCCAGCAGCCAAGATAAACTGGGACAGGGGTACAATGAGCAGTTCTTC
CASSQDKLGQGYNEQFF
>TRBJ2-7|TRBD1|16|TRBV4-1|-
TGCGCCAGCAGCCAAGTAGTCAGGACAGGGACCTACGAGCAGTACTTC
CASSQVVRTGTYEQYF
>TRBJ2-1|-|15|TRBV7-6|once
TGTGCCAGCAGCCTACGACTTTCCACTCACAATGAGCAGTTCTTC
CASSLRLSTHNEQFF
>TRBJ2-2|-|13|TRBV28|-
TGTGCCAGCAGCCAAGGGGGATTCGGGGAGCTGTTTTTT
CASSQGGFGELFF
>TRBJ2-3|-|17|TRBV5-1|-
TGCGCCAGCAGCTTGAGGGGTTGGAGCACTAGCACAGATACGCAGTATTTT
CASSLRGWSTSTDTQYF
>TRBJ1-2|TRBD1|16|TRBV6-1|-
TGTGCCAGCAGTGAATTAAGGAACAGGGGAAGTTATGGCTACACCTTC
CASSELRNRGSYGYTF
>TRBJ1-1|-|12|TRBV5-6|-
TGTGCCAGCAGCTTGGAGGCGGGGGAAGCTTTCTTT
CASSLEAGEAFF
>TRBJ2-5|TRBD1|16|TRBV7-8|-
TGTGCCAGCAGCTACCCGGGACAGGGGGTTCAAGAGACCCAGTACTTC
CASSYPGQGVQETQYF
>TRBJ1-4|-|16|TRBV7-9|-
TGTGCCAGCAGCTTAGACCTCGGGAGGCTTAATGAAAAACTGTTTTTT
CASSLDLGRLNEKLFF
>TRBJ2-7|-|11|TRBV29-1|-
TGCAGCGTCTCAAGCATCCACGAGCAGTACTTC
CSVSSIHEQYF